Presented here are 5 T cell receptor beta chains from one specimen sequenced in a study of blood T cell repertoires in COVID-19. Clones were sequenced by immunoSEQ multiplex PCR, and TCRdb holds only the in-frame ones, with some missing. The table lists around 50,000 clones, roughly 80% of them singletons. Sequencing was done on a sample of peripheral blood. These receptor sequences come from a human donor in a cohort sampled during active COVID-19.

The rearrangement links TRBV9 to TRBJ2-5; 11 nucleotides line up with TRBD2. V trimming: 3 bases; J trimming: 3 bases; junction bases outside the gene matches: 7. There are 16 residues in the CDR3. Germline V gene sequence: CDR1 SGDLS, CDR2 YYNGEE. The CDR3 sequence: CASSERSGGAEETQYF. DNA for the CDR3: TGTGCCAGCAGCGAACGTAGCGGGGGGGCCGAAGAGACCCAGTACTTC. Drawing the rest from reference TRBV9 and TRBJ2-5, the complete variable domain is DSGVTQTPKHLITATGQRVTLRCSPRSGDLSVYWYQQSLDQGLQFLIQYYNGEERAKGNILERFSAQQFPDLHSELNLSSLELGDSALYFCASSERSGGAEETQYFGPGTRLLVL.

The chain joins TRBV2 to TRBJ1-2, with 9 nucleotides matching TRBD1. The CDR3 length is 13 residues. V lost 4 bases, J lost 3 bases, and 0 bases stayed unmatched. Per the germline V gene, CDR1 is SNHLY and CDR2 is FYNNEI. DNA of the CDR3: TGTGCCAGCAGTGGGACAGGGGACTATGGCTACACCTTC. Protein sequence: CASSGTGDYGYTF.

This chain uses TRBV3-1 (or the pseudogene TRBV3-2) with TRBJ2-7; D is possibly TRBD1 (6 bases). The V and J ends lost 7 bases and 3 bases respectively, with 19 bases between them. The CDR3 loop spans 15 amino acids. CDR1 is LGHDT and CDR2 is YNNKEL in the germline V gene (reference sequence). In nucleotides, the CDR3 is TGTGCCAGCACCTCGTCGACAGGCTCCCACTACGAGCAGTACTTC. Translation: CASTSSTGSHYEQYF.

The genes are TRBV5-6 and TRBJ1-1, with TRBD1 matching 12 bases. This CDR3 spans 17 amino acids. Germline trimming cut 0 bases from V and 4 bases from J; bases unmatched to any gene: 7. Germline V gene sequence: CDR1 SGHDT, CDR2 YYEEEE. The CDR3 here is CASSLGGQGAYGTEAFF. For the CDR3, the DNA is TGTGCCAGCAGCTTGGGGGGACAGGGGGCTTATGGCACTGAAGCTTTCTTT.

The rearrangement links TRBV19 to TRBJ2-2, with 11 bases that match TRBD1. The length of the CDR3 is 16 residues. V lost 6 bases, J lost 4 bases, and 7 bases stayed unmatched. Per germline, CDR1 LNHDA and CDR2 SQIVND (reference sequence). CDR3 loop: CASRRPGTGGTGELFF. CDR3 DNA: TGTGCCAGTAGACGACCCGGGACAGGGGGCACCGGGGAGCTGTTTTTT.